The sequence of this TCR beta chain was determined in a study of T-cell memory formation after mild COVID-19 (dated by TCRdb to the early 2020s). As for the study more broadly: Most TCR sequence clusters were specific to one of the two donors. T-cell clones expanding and contracting after mild COVID-19 in a couple of donors were tracked by longitudinal TCRalpha and TCRbeta repertoire sequencing. The cohort comprised two young, previously healthy adult volunteers, one female and one male.

Broader findings and caveats from the paper: The second-wave clones that peaked on day 37 were not confirmed to be SARS-CoV-2 specific. From day 15 to 85, contracting clones showed balanced CD4/CD8 phenotypes, whereas a second wave of clones that expanded from day 15 to 37 leaned towards CD4+. Contracting CD4+ clones appeared mostly in the CM and EM memory subsets, whereas CD8+ clones were enriched in EMRA. Some responding clones were found in pre-infection memory, which suggests that pre-existing cross-reactive memory T cells took part in the SARS-CoV-2 response. Only two mild cases were covered in the study, and larger cohorts including severe cases with pre-infection samples were considered necessary.

Turning to this clonotype: Its antigen target is currently unknown. Base quality data are lacking; no much larger clone is found one base away.

CDR1 and CDR2 are drawn from the germline V gene: MNHEY, SVGAGI. Including cysteine and phenylalanine, the CDR3 has 15 amino acids. Only the CDR3 DNA stays, 45 bases, in frame from base 1. Compared with germline, V lacks 1 base and J lacks 3 bases; bases without a gene match: 5. PBMCs were isolated by Ficoll-Paque density gradient centrifugation. Sequenced on an Illumina NovaSeq 6000. TCRalpha and TCRbeta cDNA libraries were built by 5'RACE with constant-segment primers, adding sample barcodes and unique molecular identifiers. Trizol reagent was used to extract RNA from every sample. Library amplification was performed in two PCR steps, and a second sample barcode and Illumina TruSeq adapters were introduced in the second step. The libraries were sequenced on an Illumina NovaSeq using 2 x 150 bp paired-end reads. The published analysis was carried out like this. With migec v1.2.7, reads were demultiplexed and then collapsed into UMI-guided consensus sequences. Using mixcr v2.1.11, UMI consensuses were aligned to TRA and TRB V and J templates and then assembled into clonotypes. Expanded or contracted clonotypes were those called significant by both edgeR and NoisET, with noise models trained on biological replicates. For edgeR calls, the thresholds were a false discovery rate-adjusted p below 0.01 and a log2 fold-change of 1. As an exploratory analysis of dynamics, max-normalized trajectories of the 1000 most abundant clonotypes were examined with PCA combined with hierarchical clustering. Separately sequenced CD4+ and CD8+ repertoires were used to assign a CD4 or CD8 phenotype to each responding clone. TCRdb trimmed the raw reads at Q25, called clones with MiXCR and kept productive beta chains. Rows with a matching CDR3 protein are joined into one entry that keeps the most common DNA and genes. The V and J calls and clone size come from TCRdb's table, not from the authors' own analysis. The sample table shows about 57,000 distinct CDR3 sequences, and about 12% are seen once. The ten largest make up about 25% of the sample.

The sample comprised PBMCs or a T cell subset sorted from them (not recorded which). Rearrangement joined TRBV6-5 to TRBJ2-5; TRBD1 agrees with 7 junctional bases. The receptor comes from a young man who had mild COVID-19 (a few samples of this study predate the infection). The sample titles of this study are shuffled in the database, so cell type and time point are left out; the donor was told from shared clones. At the DNA level, the sequence is TGTGCCAGCAGTTACTTGGGGACAGAGGAAGAGACCCAGTACTTC. It translates to CASSYLGTEEETQYF.